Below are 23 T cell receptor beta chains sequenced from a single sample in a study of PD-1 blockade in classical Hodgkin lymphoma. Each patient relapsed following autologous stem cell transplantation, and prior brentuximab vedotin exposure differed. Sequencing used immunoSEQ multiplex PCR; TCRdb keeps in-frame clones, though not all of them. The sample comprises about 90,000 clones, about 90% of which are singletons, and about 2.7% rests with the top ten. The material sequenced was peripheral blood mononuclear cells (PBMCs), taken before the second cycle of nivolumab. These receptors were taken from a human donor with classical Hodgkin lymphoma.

CDR3 sequence (DNA): TGTGCCAGCAGCCCATACAGGAACACTGAAGCTTTCTTT. Amino acids: CASSPYRNTEAFF. The V call is TRBV7-2, the J call TRBJ1-1; D call uncertain. V was clipped by 5 bases and J by 1 base, with 8 bases between them. This CDR3 contains 13 residues. CDR1 and CDR2 (germline): SGHTA, FQGNSA.

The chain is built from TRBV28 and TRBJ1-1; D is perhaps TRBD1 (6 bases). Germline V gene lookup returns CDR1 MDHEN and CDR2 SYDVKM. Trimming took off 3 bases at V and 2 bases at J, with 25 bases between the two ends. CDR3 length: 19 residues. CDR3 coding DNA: TGTGCCAGCAGTTTCCCCCCTACAGGGATCGGATTTTTCAACACTGAAGCTTTCTTT. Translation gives CASSFPPTGIGFFNTEAFF.

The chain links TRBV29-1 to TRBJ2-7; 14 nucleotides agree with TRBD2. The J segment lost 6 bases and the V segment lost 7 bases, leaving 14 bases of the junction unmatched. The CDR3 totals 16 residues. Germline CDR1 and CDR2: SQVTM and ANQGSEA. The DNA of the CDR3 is TGCAGCGCGAAGACCGGGACTAGCGGGAGCGACCTCGAGCAGTACTTC. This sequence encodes CSAKTGTSGSDLEQYF.

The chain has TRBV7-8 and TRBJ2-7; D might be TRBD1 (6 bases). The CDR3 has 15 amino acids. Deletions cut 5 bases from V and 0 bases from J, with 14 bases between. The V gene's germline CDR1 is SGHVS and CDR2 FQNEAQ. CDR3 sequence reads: CASSHRARSSYEQYF. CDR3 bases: TGTGCCAGCAGCCACAGGGCGAGGAGCTCCTACGAGCAGTACTTC.

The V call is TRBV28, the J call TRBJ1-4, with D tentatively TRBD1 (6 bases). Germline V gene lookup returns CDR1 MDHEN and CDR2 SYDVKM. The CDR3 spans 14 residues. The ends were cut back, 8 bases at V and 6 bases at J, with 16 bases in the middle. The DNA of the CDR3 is TGTGCCAGCGGCCAAGACGGGGGCTATGAAAAACTGTTTTTT. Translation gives CASGQDGGYEKLFF.

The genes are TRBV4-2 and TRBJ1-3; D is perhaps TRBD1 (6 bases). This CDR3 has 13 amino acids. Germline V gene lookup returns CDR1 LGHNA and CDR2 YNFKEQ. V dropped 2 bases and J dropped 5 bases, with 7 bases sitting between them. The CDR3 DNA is TGTGCCAGCAGCCAACAGGGGCGAAACACCATATATTTT. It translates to CASSQQGRNTIYF.

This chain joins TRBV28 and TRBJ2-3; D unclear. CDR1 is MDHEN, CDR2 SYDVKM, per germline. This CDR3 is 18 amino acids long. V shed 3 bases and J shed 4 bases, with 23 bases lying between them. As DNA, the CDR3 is TGTGCCAGCAGTTTTTCTCGCGGAGCCCTCTCCTTTGCAGATACGCAGTATTTT. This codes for CASSFSRGALSFADTQYF.

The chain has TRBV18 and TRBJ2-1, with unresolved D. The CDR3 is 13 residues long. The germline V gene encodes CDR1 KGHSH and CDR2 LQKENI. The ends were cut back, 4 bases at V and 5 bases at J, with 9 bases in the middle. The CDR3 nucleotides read TGTGCCAGCTCACTAATTAGGGACAATGAGCAGTTCTTC. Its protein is CASSLIRDNEQFF.

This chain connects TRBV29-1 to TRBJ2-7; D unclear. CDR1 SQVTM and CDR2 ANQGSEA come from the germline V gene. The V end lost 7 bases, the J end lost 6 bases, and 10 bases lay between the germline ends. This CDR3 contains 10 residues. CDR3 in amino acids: CSALNPEQYF. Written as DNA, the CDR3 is TGCAGCGCCCTTAACCCCGAGCAGTACTTC.

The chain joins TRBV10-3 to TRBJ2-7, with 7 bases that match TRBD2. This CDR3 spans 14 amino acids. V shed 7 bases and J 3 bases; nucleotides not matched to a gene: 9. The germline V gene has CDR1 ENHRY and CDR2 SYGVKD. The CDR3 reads CAINSGGGNYEQYF. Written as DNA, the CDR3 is TGTGCCATCAACTCTGGCGGGGGAAACTACGAGCAGTACTTC.

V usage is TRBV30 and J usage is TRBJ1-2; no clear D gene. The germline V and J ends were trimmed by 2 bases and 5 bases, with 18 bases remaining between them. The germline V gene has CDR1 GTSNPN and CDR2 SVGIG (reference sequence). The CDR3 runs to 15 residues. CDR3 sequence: CAWSIPGGGLYGYTF. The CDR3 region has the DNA TGTGCCTGGAGTATTCCAGGTGGCGGGCTTTATGGCTACACCTTC.

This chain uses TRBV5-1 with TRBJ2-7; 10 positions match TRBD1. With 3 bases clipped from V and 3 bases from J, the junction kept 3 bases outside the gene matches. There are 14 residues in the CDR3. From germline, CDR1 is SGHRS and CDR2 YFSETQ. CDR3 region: CASSSTGGNYEQYF. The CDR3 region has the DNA TGCGCCAGCAGCTCGACAGGGGGCAACTACGAGCAGTACTTC.

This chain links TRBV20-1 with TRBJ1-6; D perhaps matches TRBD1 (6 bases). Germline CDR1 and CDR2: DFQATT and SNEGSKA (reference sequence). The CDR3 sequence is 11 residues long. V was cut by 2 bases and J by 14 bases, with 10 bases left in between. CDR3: CSARLKGALHF. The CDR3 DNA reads TGCAGTGCTAGACTCAAGGGGGCCCTCCACTTT.

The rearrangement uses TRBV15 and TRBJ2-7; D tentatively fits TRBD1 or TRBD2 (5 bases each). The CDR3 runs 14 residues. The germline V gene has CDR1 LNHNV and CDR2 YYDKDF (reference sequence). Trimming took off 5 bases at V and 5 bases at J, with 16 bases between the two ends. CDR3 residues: CATSLWGSADEQYF. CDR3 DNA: TGTGCCACCAGCTTATGGGGGTCTGCGGACGAGCAGTACTTC. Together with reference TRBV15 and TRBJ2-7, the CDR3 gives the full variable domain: DAMVIQNPRYQVTQFGKPVTLSCSQTLNHNVMYWYQQKSSQAPKLLFHYYDKDFNNEADTPDNFQSRRPNTSFCFLDIRSPGLGDTAMYLCATSLWGSADEQYFGPGTRLTVT.

CDR3 protein: CASRTSGRTHEQFF. CDR3 nucleotides: TGTGCCAGCAGGACTAGCGGGAGGACCCATGAGCAGTTCTTC. The J gene is TRBJ2-1, the V gene TRBV7-2; 13 bases line up with TRBD2. This CDR3 has 14 amino acids. Germline V gene lookup returns CDR1 SGHTA and CDR2 FQGNSA. V was pared by 6 bases and J by 8 bases, with 4 bases of the junction left unmatched. The whole variable domain, filled in from reference TRBV7-2 and TRBJ2-1, reads GAGVSQSPSNKVTEKGKDVELRCDPISGHTALYWYRQSLGQGLEFLIYFQGNSAPDKSGLPSDRFSAERTGGSVSTLTIQRTQQEDSAVYLCASRTSGRTHEQFFGPGTRLTVL.

In DNA, the CDR3 is TGTGCCAGACCCTCGGGATTACAAGAGACCCAGTACTTC. Translation: CARPSGLQETQYF. The chain is built from TRBV10-3 and TRBJ2-5; D might be TRBD2 (5 bases). Trimming cost V 10 bases and J 2 bases, with 14 bases left between them. In germline, CDR1 is ENHRY, CDR2 SYGVKD. The CDR3 runs 13 residues.

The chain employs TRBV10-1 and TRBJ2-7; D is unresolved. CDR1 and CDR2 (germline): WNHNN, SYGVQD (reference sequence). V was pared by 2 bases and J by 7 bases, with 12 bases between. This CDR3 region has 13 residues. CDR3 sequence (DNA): TGCGCCAGCAGTGAGCTAGGGCCGGAGGAGCAGTACTTC. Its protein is CASSELGPEEQYF.

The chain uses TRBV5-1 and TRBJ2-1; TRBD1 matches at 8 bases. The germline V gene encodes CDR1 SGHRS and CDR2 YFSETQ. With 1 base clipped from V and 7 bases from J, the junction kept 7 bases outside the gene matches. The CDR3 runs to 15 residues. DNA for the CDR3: TGCGCCAGCAGCTTGATGCAGGGGGCGCAAAATGAGCAGTTCTTC. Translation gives CASSLMQGAQNEQFF.

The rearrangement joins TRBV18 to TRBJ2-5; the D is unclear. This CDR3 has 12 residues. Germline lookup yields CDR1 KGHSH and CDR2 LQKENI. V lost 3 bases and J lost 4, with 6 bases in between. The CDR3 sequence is CASSPLRETQYF. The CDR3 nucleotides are TGTGCCAGCTCACCGTTACGAGAGACCCAGTACTTC.

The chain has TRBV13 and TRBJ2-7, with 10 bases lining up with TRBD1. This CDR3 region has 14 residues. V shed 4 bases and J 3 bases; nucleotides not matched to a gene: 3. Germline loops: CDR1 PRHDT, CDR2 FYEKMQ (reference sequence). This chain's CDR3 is CASSSGQGVYEQYF. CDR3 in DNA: TGTGCCAGCAGCTCAGGACAGGGGGTCTACGAGCAGTACTTC.

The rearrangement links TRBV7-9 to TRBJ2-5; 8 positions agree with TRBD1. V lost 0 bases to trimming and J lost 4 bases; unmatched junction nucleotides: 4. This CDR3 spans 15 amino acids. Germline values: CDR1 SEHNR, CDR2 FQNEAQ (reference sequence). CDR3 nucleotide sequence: TGTGCCAGCAGCTTAGCGCTGGGGACAGGAGAGACCCAGTACTTC. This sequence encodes CASSLALGTGETQYF.

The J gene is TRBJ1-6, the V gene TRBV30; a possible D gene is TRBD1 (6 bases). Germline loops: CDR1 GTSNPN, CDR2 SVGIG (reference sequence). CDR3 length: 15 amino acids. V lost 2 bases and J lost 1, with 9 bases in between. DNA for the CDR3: TGTGCCTGGAGTCAAACAGGGTCCTATAATTCACCCCTCCACTTT. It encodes CAWSQTGSYNSPLHF.

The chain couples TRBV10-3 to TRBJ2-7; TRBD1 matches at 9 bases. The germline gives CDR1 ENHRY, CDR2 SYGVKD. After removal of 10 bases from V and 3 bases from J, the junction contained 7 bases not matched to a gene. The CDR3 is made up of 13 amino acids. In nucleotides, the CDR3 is TGTGCCACCGAGGGGGACAGGGTCTACGAGCAGTACTTC. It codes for CATEGDRVYEQYF.